This entry lists 26 T cell receptor beta chains sequenced from one sample in a study of identical twins. TCRdb analysed the 5' RACE reads with MiXCR anew, one entry per CDR3 protein. This table holds approximately 890,000 distinct CDR3 sequences, approximately 13% found once. Another study also made use of these data, one on yellow fever vaccine responses in identical twins.

The source material was PBMCs. All receptors come from a woman younger than 35 in good health.

The chain employs TRBV5-1 and TRBJ2-1, with D possibly matching TRBD2 (5 bases). The CDR3 spans 16 residues. Looked up from germline, CDR1 is SGHRS and CDR2 is YFSETQ. V was clipped by 0 bases and J by 2 bases, with 12 bases between them. The DNA for the CDR3 is TGCGCCAGCAGCTTGGTAGGGCAGGAGGCCTACAATGAGCAGTTCTTC. It encodes CASSLVGQEAYNEQFF.

The genes are TRBV6-2 or TRBV6-3 and TRBJ1-5; D uncertain. Germline V lookup: CDR1 MNHEY, CDR2 SVGEGT. V was clipped by 2 bases and J by 0 bases, with 17 bases between them. This CDR3 is built from 18 residues. The CDR3 spells CASSYPGGSHYSNQPQHF. The CDR3 bases are TGTGCCAGCAGTTACCCGGGTGGCAGCCACTATAGCAATCAGCCCCAGCATTTT.

This clonotype appeared a few times. The V gene is TRBV5-1, the J gene TRBJ2-1, with D possibly matching TRBD1 (6 bases). The V gene lost 3 bases and the J gene lost 8 bases, with 18 bases spanning the gap. In germline, CDR1 is SGHRS, CDR2 YFSETQ. The CDR3 is 15 amino acids. Here the CDR3 reads CASSYRDTPGDEQFF. Written as DNA, the CDR3 is TGCGCCAGCAGCTACCGGGACACCCCCGGGGATGAGCAGTTCTTC.

The chain uses TRBV20-1 and TRBJ2-7; TRBD1 or TRBD2 may be the D gene (5 bases each). The CDR3 totals 14 residues. Germline-derived CDR1 and CDR2 are DFQATT and SNEGSKA (reference sequence). V lost 4 bases to trimming and J lost 3 bases, with 16 bases between them. This CDR3 reads CSATLRGPNYEQYF. DNA for the CDR3: TGCAGTGCTACGTTGAGGGGACCCAACTACGAGCAGTACTTC.

This clonotype was seen a few times. CDR3 loop: CSARDVRTGNTGELFF. The DNA of the CDR3 is TGCAGTGCTAGAGATGTGCGGACCGGGAACACCGGGGAGCTGTTTTTT. The rearrangement joins TRBV20-1 to TRBJ2-2; D remains ambiguous. Germline V gene data show CDR1 as DFQATT and CDR2 as SNEGSKA (reference sequence). Trimming took off 0 bases at V and 1 base at J, with 12 bases between the two ends. This CDR3 has 16 amino acids.

This clonotype was seen at least ten times. The V call is TRBV4-1, the J call TRBJ2-3; D call uncertain. Trimming stripped 1 base from V and 0 bases from J, with 11 bases between. Germline V CDR1 and CDR2: MGHRA, YSYEKL. This CDR3 spans 16 amino acids. For the CDR3, the DNA is TGCGCCAGCAGCCAAGTTGGGTTACCTAGCACAGATACGCAGTATTTT. Translating gives CASSQVGLPSTDTQYF.

This clonotype was observed a handful of times. The chain combines TRBV20-1 with TRBJ2-1; maybe TRBD2 (5 bases). Deletions cut 2 bases from V and 6 bases from J, with 23 bases between. The V gene's germline CDR1 is DFQATT and CDR2 SNEGSKA (reference sequence). The CDR3 sequence is 17 residues long. CDR3 region: CSARSGGRQTDFNEQFF. The CDR3 region has the DNA TGCAGTGCTAGATCCGGAGGTCGACAAACCGATTTCAATGAGCAGTTCTTC.

The chain is built from TRBV13 and TRBJ2-1, with D perhaps TRBD1 or TRBD2 (5 bases each). V lost 0 bases, J lost 10 bases, and 13 bases lay in between. Germline V gene lookup returns CDR1 PRHDT and CDR2 FYEKMQ (reference sequence). This CDR3 spans 14 amino acids. This chain's CDR3 is CASSLGGPRGEQFF. CDR3 sequence (DNA): TGTGCCAGCAGCTTAGGGGGACCAAGGGGAGAGCAGTTCTTC.

This rearrangement joins TRBV9 to TRBJ2-5; possibly TRBD2 for D (6 bases). CDR3 size: 14 residues. Between the trimmed V and J ends, which lost 0 bases and 5 bases, there was a span of 11 bases. CDR1 SGDLS and CDR2 YYNGEE come from the germline V gene. The CDR3 protein is CASSVVAGWETQYF. The CDR3 DNA sequence: TGTGCCAGCAGCGTAGTCGCGGGATGGGAGACCCAGTACTTC. Supplemented by reference TRBV9 and TRBJ2-5, the full variable domain reads DSGVTQTPKHLITATGQRVTLRCSPRSGDLSVYWYQQSLDQGLQFLIQYYNGEERAKGNILERFSAQQFPDLHSELNLSSLELGDSALYFCASSVVAGWETQYFGPGTRLLVL.

This clonotype was seen at least ten times. The chain uses TRBV7-2 and TRBJ1-1; D remains ambiguous. The CDR3 contains 14 residues. V was clipped by 1 base and J by 1 base, with 7 bases between them. Germline values: CDR1 SGHTA, CDR2 FQGNSA. The CDR3 spells CASSLVSQNTEAFF. CDR3 coding DNA: TGTGCCAGCAGCTTAGTCTCCCAGAACACTGAAGCTTTCTTT.

The chain uses TRBV12-5 and TRBJ2-1; TRBD2 matches at 16 bases. The V segment lost 5 bases and the J segment 4 bases; nucleotides outside the gene matches: 8. CDR1 and CDR2 (germline): LGHNT, FRNRAP. The CDR3 loop spans 18 amino acids. This chain's CDR3 is CASGPGLAGGPSYNEQFF. CDR3 sequence (DNA): TGTGCTAGTGGTCCGGGACTAGCGGGAGGGCCTAGTTACAATGAGCAGTTCTTC.

J is TRBJ2-7 and V is TRBV4-1; no clear D. V shed 1 base and J shed 10 bases, with 11 bases lying between them. Germline V CDR1 and CDR2: MGHRA, YSYEKL. CDR3 length: 12 residues. The CDR3, as DNA: TGCGCCAGCAGCCAAGGCTCAAGCGACCAGTACTTC. Translation: CASSQGSSDQYF.

This clonotype has a count of ten or more. The V call is TRBV15, the J call TRBJ2-2; tentative D call: TRBD2 (6 bases). Germline CDR1 is LNHNV and CDR2 is YYDKDF (reference sequence). Deletions cut 1 base from V and 3 bases from J, with 6 bases between. This CDR3 contains 14 residues. The CDR3 DNA reads as TGTGCCACCAGCAGAGGGAGGGACACCGGGGAGCTGTTTTTT. Translation gives CATSRGRDTGELFF.

The J gene is TRBJ2-2, the V gene TRBV24-1; 9 bases match TRBD1. V trimming: 0 bases; J trimming: 6 bases; junction bases outside the gene matches: 10. The CDR3 has 18 residues. Germline assignment: CDR1 KGHDR and CDR2 SFDVKD. CDR3 sequence: CATSDLYGTGGFPGELFF. The CDR3, as DNA: TGTGCCACCAGTGATTTGTATGGAACAGGGGGCTTTCCCGGGGAGCTGTTTTTT.

The V and J genes are TRBV11-2 and TRBJ1-1, with TRBD1 as a possible D gene (6 bases). This CDR3 is built from 14 residues. Trimming shortened V by 4 bases and J by 7 bases, and 16 bases separated the two germline ends. CDR1 SGHAT and CDR2 FQNNGV come from the germline V gene. This chain's CDR3 is CASSSWGGSGEAFF. DNA for the CDR3: TGTGCCAGCAGCTCCTGGGGGGGCTCGGGTGAAGCTTTCTTT.

This clonotype was seen repeatedly, ten times or more. The chain couples TRBV6-1 to TRBJ2-4; 11 positions agree with TRBD1. This CDR3 comprises 15 residues. The J segment lost 9 bases and the V segment lost 5 bases, leaving 9 bases of the junction unmatched. Germline V gives CDR1 MNHNS, CDR2 SASEGT. CDR3: CASSLGTGGEGIQYF. CDR3 coding DNA: TGTGCCAGCAGTCTAGGGACAGGGGGTGAGGGCATTCAGTACTTC.

This chain links TRBV6-1 with TRBJ1-5; the match to TRBD1 covers 9 bases. Germline CDR1 reads MNHNS; CDR2 reads SASEGT. The CDR3 totals 14 residues. V trimming: 8 bases; J trimming: 4 bases; junction bases outside the gene matches: 6. The CDR3 nucleotides read TGTGCCAGCGGGGGACAGGGCCGGAATCAGCCCCAGCATTTT. Residues: CASGGQGRNQPQHF.

This clonotype was picked up a small number of times. V usage is TRBV5-1 and J usage is TRBJ1-1; D uncertain. This CDR3 is built from 15 residues. V was pared by 2 bases and J by 0 bases, with 11 bases between. Germline V gives CDR1 SGHRS, CDR2 YFSETQ. The CDR3 here is CASSLLGVLNTEAFF. The CDR3 bases are TGCGCCAGCAGCTTACTCGGGGTCTTGAACACTGAAGCTTTCTTT.

This clonotype was found a few times. The gene calls are TRBV5-6 and TRBJ2-3; the D is unclear. V shed 4 bases and J shed 6 bases, with 15 bases lying between them. The germline V gene encodes CDR1 SGHDT and CDR2 YYEEEE. CDR3 length equals 14 residues. The CDR3, as DNA: TGTGCCAGCAGCCCTGGAATAATCGGTGATACGCAGTATTTT. It yields the protein CASSPGIIGDTQYF.

At least ten counts were recorded for this clonotype. This CDR3 is CASSLAAGSNQPQHF. DNA for the CDR3: TGTGCCAGCAGCTTAGCGGCAGGTAGCAATCAGCCCCAGCATTTT. The chain is built from TRBV11-2 and TRBJ1-5; D call uncertain. The CDR3 runs 15 residues. Germline V gene sequence: CDR1 SGHAT, CDR2 FQNNGV. With 1 base removed from V and 0 bases from J, the gap between germline ends came to 7 bases.

The chain joins TRBV20-1 to TRBJ2-1; D unclear. Per the germline V gene, CDR1 is DFQATT and CDR2 is SNEGSKA (reference sequence). The CDR3 is 15 amino acids. Deletions cut 6 bases from V and 0 bases from J, with 15 bases between. CDR3 residues: CSAGRGVSSYNEQFF. The CDR3 nucleotides are TGCAGTGCAGGACGTGGGGTCAGCTCCTACAATGAGCAGTTCTTC.

Only a few counts were recorded for this clonotype. V is TRBV28 and J is TRBJ2-3; D remains ambiguous. The ends were cut back, 3 bases at V and 0 bases at J, with 7 bases in the middle. The germline V gene has CDR1 MDHEN and CDR2 SYDVKM. The CDR3 covers 14 residues. The CDR3 DNA sequence: TGTGCCAGCAGTTTCCCTTCTAGCACAGATACGCAGTATTTT. Its protein product is CASSFPSSTDTQYF.

The rearrangement links TRBV12-3 or TRBV12-4 to TRBJ2-3, with D hard to call. Deletions cut 7 bases from V and 6 bases from J, with 14 bases between. This CDR3 has 13 amino acids. In DNA, the CDR3 is TGTGCCAGCACTTTGGGTAGCTTGGATACGCAGTATTTT. This encodes CASTLGSLDTQYF.

This clonotype was detected only a few times. The genes are TRBV18 and TRBJ2-6; 7 positions match TRBD1. Germline V CDR1 and CDR2: KGHSH, LQKENI. J gave up 0 bases and V 1 base, and 6 bases lay outside the gene matches. This CDR3 comprises 18 residues. The DNA of the CDR3 is TGTGCCAGCTCACCACGGACAGGCCCGAGCTCTGGGGCCAACGTCCTGACTTTC. Amino acids: CASSPRTGPSSGANVLTF.

A note on this clonotype: The conserved final phenylalanine or tryptophan is absent from the CDR3, which likely points to a read error. J is TRBJ2-1 and V is TRBV6-1; D unresolved. V was clipped by 7 bases and J by 8 bases, with 24 bases between them. The CDR3 sequence is 16 residues long. Germline CDR1 and CDR2: MNHNS and SASEGT. CDR3 coding DNA: TGTGCCAGCACCTTGAAGCTGGGTTACCCCGCCGATGAGCAGTTCCTC. It encodes CASTLKLGYPADEQFL.

This clonotype was seen ten or more times. This chain uses TRBV20-1 with TRBJ1-5; a possible D gene is TRBD1 (5 bases). This CDR3 has 15 residues. The germline V and J ends were trimmed by 5 bases and 0 bases, with 14 bases remaining between them. Germline V gene lookup returns CDR1 DFQATT and CDR2 SNEGSKA (reference sequence). Here the CDR3 reads CSASGGLGSNQPQHF. CDR3 DNA sequence: TGCAGTGCTTCCGGGGGATTAGGTAGCAATCAGCCCCAGCATTTT.